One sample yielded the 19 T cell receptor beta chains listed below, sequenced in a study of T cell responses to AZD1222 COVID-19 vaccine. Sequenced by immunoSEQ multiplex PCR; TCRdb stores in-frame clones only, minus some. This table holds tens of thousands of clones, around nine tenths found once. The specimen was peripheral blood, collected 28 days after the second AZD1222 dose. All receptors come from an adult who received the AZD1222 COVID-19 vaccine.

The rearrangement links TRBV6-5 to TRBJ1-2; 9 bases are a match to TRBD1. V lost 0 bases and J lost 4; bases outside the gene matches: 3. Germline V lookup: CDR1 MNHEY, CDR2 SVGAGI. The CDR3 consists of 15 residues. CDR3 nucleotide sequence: TGTGCCAGCAGTTACTCAGGACAGGGGCTCTATGGCTACACCTTC. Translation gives CASSYSGQGLYGYTF.

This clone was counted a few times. The CDR3 reads CASSVVGGGTEAFF. CDR3 in DNA: TGTGCCAGCAGCGTAGTGGGTGGGGGCACTGAAGCTTTCTTT. This chain connects TRBV9 to TRBJ1-1; D may be TRBD1 (5 bases). The CDR3 covers 14 residues. V lost 0 bases to trimming and J lost 4 bases, with 10 bases between them. Germline V gene sequence: CDR1 SGDLS, CDR2 YYNGEE.

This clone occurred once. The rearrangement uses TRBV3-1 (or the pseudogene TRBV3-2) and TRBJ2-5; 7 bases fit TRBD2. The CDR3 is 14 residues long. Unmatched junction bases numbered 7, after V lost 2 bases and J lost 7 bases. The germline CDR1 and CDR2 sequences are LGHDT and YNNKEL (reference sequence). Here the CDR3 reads CASSQPLAGVTQYF. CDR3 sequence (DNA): TGTGCCAGCAGCCAACCTCTGGCGGGGGTGACCCAGTACTTC.

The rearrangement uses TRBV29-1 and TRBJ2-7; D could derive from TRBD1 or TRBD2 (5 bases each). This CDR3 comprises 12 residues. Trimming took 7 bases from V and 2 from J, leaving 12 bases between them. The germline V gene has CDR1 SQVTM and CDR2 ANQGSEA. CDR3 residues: CSARDGPYEQYF. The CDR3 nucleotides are TGCAGCGCCAGGGACGGCCCCTACGAGCAGTACTTC.

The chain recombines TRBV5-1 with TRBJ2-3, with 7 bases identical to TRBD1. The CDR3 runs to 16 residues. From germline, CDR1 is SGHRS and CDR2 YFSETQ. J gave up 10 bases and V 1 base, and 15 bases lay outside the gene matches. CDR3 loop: CASSLQGGERYSAQYF. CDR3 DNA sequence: TGCGCCAGCAGCTTGCAAGGGGGCGAGAGGTATTCCGCGCAGTATTTT.

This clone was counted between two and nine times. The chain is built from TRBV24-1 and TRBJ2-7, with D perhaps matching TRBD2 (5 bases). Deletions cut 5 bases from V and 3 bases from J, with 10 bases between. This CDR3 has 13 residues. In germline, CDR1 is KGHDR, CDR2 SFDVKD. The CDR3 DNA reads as TGTGCCACCAGTGCGGGATTCGACTACGAGCAGTACTTC. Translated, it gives CATSAGFDYEQYF.

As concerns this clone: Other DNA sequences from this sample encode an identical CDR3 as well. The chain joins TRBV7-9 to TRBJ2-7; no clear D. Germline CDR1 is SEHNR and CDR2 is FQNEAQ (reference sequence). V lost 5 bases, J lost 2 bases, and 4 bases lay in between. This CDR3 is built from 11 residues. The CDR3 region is CASSATYEQYF. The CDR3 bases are TGTGCCAGCAGCGCGACCTACGAGCAGTACTTC.

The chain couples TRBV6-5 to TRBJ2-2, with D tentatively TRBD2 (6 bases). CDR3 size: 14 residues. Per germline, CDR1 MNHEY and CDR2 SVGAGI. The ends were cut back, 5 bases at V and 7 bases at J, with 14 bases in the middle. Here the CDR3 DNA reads TGTGCCAGCAGTCTACCTAGCGAGGGCGGGGAGCTGTTTTTT. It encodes CASSLPSEGGELFF.

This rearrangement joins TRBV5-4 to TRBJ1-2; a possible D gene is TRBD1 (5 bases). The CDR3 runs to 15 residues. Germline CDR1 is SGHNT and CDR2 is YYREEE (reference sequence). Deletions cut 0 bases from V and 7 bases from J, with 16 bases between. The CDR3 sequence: CASSLGPLQESGYTF. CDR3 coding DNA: TGTGCCAGCAGCTTGGGGCCCTTACAGGAATCTGGCTACACCTTC.

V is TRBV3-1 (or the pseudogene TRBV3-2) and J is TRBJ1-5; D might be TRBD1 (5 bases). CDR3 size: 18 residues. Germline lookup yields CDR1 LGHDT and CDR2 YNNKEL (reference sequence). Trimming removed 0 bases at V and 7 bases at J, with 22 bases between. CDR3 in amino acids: CASSQDFRMPGKRQPQHF. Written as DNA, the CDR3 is TGTGCCAGCAGCCAAGATTTCAGAATGCCAGGGAAGAGACAGCCCCAGCATTTT.

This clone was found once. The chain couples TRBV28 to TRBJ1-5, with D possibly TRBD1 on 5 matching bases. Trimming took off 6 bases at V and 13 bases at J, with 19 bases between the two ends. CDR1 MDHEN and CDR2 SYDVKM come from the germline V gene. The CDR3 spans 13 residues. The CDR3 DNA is TGTGCCAGCAGAAATACCGGGCCCAGGGTGCAGCATTTT. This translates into CASRNTGPRVQHF.

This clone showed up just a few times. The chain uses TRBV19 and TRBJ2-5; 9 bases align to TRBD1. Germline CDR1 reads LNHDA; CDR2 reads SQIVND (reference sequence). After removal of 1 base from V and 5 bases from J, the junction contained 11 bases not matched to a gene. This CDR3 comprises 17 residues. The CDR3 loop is CASSIGGQGGSLETQYF. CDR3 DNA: TGTGCCAGTAGTATAGGGGGACAGGGAGGTTCGTTGGAGACCCAGTACTTC.

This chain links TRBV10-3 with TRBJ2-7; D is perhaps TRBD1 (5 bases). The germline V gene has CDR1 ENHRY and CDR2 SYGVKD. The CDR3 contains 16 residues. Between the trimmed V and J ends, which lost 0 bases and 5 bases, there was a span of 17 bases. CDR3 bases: TGTGCCATCAGTGAGTCGTGGCCTAGGGGCGCGGACGAGCAGTACTTC. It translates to CAISESWPRGADEQYF.

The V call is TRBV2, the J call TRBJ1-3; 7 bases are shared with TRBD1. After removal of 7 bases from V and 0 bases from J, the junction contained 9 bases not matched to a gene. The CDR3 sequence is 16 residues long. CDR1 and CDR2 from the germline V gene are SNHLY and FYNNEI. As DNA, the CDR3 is TGTGCCAGCAAGCTGGGACAGACACTCTCTGGAAACACCATATATTTT. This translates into CASKLGQTLSGNTIYF.

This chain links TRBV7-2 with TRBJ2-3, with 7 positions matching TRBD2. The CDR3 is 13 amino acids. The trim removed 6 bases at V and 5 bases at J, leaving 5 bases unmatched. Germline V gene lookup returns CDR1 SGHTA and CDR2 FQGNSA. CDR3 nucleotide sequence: TGTGCCAGCAGGTTGGCTAGCGGAGATACGCAGTATTTT. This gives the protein CASRLASGDTQYF.

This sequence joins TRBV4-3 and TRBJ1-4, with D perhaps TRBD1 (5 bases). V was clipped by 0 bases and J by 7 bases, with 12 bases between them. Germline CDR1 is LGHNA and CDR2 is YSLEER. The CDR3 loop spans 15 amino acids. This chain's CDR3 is CASSQEEGGVEKLFF. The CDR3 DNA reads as TGCGCCAGCAGCCAAGAGGAGGGAGGGGTTGAAAAACTGTTTTTT.

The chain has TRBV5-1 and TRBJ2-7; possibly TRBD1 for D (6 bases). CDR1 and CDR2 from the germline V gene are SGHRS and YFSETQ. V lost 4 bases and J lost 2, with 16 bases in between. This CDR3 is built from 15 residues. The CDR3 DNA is TGCGCCAGCAGCACCCTCCCGGGACAAACCTACGAGCAGTACTTC. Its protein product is CASSTLPGQTYEQYF.

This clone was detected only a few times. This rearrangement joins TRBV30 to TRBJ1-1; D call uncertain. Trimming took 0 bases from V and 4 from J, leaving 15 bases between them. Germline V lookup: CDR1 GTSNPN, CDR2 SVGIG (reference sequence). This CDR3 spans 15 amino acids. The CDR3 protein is CAWSVQSGLSTEAFF. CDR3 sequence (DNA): TGTGCCTGGAGTGTACAATCCGGGTTGAGCACTGAAGCTTTCTTT.

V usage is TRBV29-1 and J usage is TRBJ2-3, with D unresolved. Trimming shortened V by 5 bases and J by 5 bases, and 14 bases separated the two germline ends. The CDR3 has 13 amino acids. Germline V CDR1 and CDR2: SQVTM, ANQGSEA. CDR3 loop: CSVPLSLGDTQYF. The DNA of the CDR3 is TGCAGCGTTCCCCTCTCCCTCGGAGATACGCAGTATTTT.